This is a list of T cell receptor beta chains from one sample in a study of blood T cell repertoires in COVID-19. Sequencing was performed with immunoSEQ multiplex PCR; in TCRdb, only in-frame clones are kept and a portion is missing. The table shows about 250,000 clones, with about four fifths occurring only once. Source material: peripheral blood. The origin of the receptors is a woman aged 35 to 49 who had recovered from COVID-19. The CDR3 runs from the conserved cysteine through the conserved F or W. D genes are given only for firm matches. The size entry is marked missing in some rows and otherwise reads once, few, many or a size class.

v_gene	d_gene	j_gene	abundance	CDR3nt	CDR3aa
TRBV28	TRBD1	TRBJ2-1	NA	TGTGCCAGCAGTTTAGGGACAGGGGCTTACAATGAGCAGTTCTTC	CASSLGTGAYNEQFF
TRBV24-1	TRBD2	TRBJ2-5	NA	TGTGCCACCAGTAAACTAGCGGGCGGGCACCAAGAGACCCAGTACTTC	CATSKLAGGHQETQYF
TRBV7-8	NA	TRBJ1-5	NA	TGTGCCAGCAGCTTTGGTAGAAATCAGCCCCAGCATTTT	CASSFGRNQPQHF
TRBV4-1	TRBD1	TRBJ1-6	few	TGCGCCAGCAGCCAACGGGACAGGGACGATTCACCCCTCCACTTT	CASSQRDRDDSPLHF
TRBV11-2	NA	TRBJ1-6	few	TGTGCCAGCAGCTACGGGGTAGGGGGTTCACCCCTCCACTTT	CASSYGVGGSPLHF
TRBV7-2	NA	TRBJ1-5	NA	TGTGCCAGCAGCTTTTTGGGCAGAGATCAGCCCCAGCATTTT	CASSFLGRDQPQHF
TRBV19	NA	TRBJ1-6	once	TGTGCCAGTAGTATGTGGGCTCAGAATAATTCACCCCTCCACTTT	CASSMWAQNNSPLHF
TRBV6-1	NA	TRBJ2-3	NA	TGTGCCAGCAGTGTCCTCCTAAGCACTAGCACAGATACGCAGTATTTT	CASSVLLSTSTDTQYF
TRBV3-1/TRBV3-2	NA	TRBJ1-1	NA	TGTGCCAGCAGCCAAGCGGGGAGTAACACTGAAGCTTTCTTT	CASSQAGSNTEAFF
TRBV5-1	TRBD2	TRBJ2-1	NA	TGCGCCAGCAGCGGACTAGCGGGGGGGAACAATGAGCAGTTCTTC	CASSGLAGGNNEQFF
TRBV10-3	NA	TRBJ1-1	NA	TGTGCCATCAGTGAGTCGAGAGGGTTTGGGAACACTGAAGCTTTCTTT	CAISESRGFGNTEAFF
TRBV6-1	TRBD2	TRBJ2-1	NA	TGTGCCAGCAGTTTTACTAGCGTAGCCTACAATGAGCAGTTCTTC	CASSFTSVAYNEQFF
TRBV30	TRBD1	TRBJ1-6	NA	TGTGCCTGGAGTGTATCAGGGGGCGGTAATTCACCCCTCCACTTT	CAWSVSGGGNSPLHF
TRBV28	NA	TRBJ1-4	NA	TGTGCCAGCACCCTCCGGGGGGGGCGCCGGGGTGAAAAACTGTTTTTT	CASTLRGGRRGEKLFF
TRBV14	TRBD1	TRBJ1-2	NA	TGTGCCAGCAGCCCGCGGCTCCCAGGGGGCGGGTATGGCTACACCTTC	CASSPRLPGGGYGYTF
TRBV5-1	TRBD1	TRBJ1-3	few	TGCGCCAGCAGCTACGGACAGGGTTCGGCTGGAAACACCATATATTTT	CASSYGQGSAGNTIYF
TRBV5-6	TRBD1	TRBJ1-2	NA	TGTGCCAGCAGTTATGTGGACAGGGCGGACTATGGCTACACCTTC	CASSYVDRADYGYTF
TRBV19	NA	TRBJ2-4	NA	TGTGCCAGTAGTGGGGGCGTAGGAGCGACAGCCAAAAACATTCAGTACTTC	CASSGGVGATAKNIQYF
TRBV7-9	TRBD1	TRBJ1-5	many	TGTGCCAGCAGCTTAGTAGGGGGCGGTCAGCCCCAGCATTTT	CASSLVGGGQPQHF
TRBV5-1	NA	TRBJ1-1	once	TGCGCCAGCAGCTTCGATGGGCAGGGTTACACTGAAGCTTTCTTT	CASSFDGQGYTEAFF